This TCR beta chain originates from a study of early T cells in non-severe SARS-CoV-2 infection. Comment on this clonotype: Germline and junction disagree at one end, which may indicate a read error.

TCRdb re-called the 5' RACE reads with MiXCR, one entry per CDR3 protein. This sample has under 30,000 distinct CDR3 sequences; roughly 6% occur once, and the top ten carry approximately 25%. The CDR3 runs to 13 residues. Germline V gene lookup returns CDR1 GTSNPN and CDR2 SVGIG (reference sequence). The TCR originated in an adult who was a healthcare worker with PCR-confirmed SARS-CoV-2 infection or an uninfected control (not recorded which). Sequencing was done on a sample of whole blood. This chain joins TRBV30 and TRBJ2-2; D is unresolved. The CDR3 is CAAHPRNAGELFF. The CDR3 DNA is TGTGCCGCCCACCCCAGGAACGCCGGGGAGCTGTTTTTT.